The 28 T cell receptor beta chains presented below share a single source sample, sequenced in a study of naive and memory T cell subsets (TCRdb year 2017). The library relied on UMI-ligation and nested PCR. Sequencing was performed on an Illumina MiSeq. The beta constant-region primer was an equimolar mix of two oligonucleotides covering both TRBC1 and TRBC2. Clones were called with MiXCR by TCRdb after fastp trimmed the public reads at Q25, and only in-frame beta chains were retained. Every distinct CDR3 protein forms one entry, paired with its most common genes and DNA. The sample table lists 130,000 to 150,000 distinct CDR3 sequences, approximately 15% of them with a count of one. The ten largest account for just over 0.14% of the sample. Specimen: naive CD4+ T cells from blood. In the paper's terms, the cell subset or site label means: naive T cells, CD45RA high CD27+. The source of these receptors is a human donor in good health.

This chain links TRBV18 with TRBJ2-7; maybe TRBD1 (6 bases). The V gene lost 3 bases and the J gene lost 4 bases, with 13 bases spanning the gap. CDR1 KGHSH and CDR2 LQKENI come from the germline V gene. The CDR3 spans 14 residues. The CDR3 region is CASSPPTGLYEQYF. The DNA for the CDR3 is TGTGCCAGCTCACCCCCGACAGGTCTATACGAGCAGTACTTC.

The chain links TRBV7-2 to TRBJ2-3; D possibly corresponds to TRBD2 (5 bases). This CDR3 comprises 16 residues. Germline V gene sequence: CDR1 SGHTA, CDR2 FQGNSA. Trimming shortened V by 5 bases and J by 2 bases, and 17 bases separated the two germline ends. In DNA, the CDR3 is TGTGCCAGCAGCCCTCAAATCCGGGATCCCACAGATACGCAGTATTTT. It codes for CASSPQIRDPTDTQYF.

The chain combines TRBV5-1 with TRBJ1-1; D gene ambiguous. The V gene lost 1 base and the J gene lost 1 base, with 11 bases spanning the gap. Germline V gene data show CDR1 as SGHRS and CDR2 as YFSETQ. The CDR3 totals 15 residues. CDR3 residues: CASSLRAAANTEAFF. CDR3 bases: TGCGCCAGCAGCTTGAGGGCGGCAGCGAACACTGAAGCTTTCTTT.

J is TRBJ1-4 and V is TRBV5-1, with unresolved D. CDR3 size: 13 residues. In germline, CDR1 is SGHRS, CDR2 YFSETQ. The V end was cut by 0 bases, the J end by 8 bases, with 8 bases between. CDR3 coding DNA: TGCGCCAGCAGCTTGGTTTATGGCGAAAAACTGTTTTTT. It codes for CASSLVYGEKLFF.

The J gene is TRBJ1-4, the V gene TRBV20-1; TRBD1 matches 8 bases. The germline CDR1 and CDR2 sequences are DFQATT and SNEGSKA (reference sequence). This CDR3 spans 13 amino acids. V shed 6 bases and J 11 bases; nucleotides not matched to a gene: 11. CDR3 residues: CSALIGQGAKLFF. The CDR3 region has the DNA TGCAGTGCCCTTATTGGACAGGGCGCGAAACTGTTTTTT.

The rearrangement uses TRBV12-3 or TRBV12-4 and TRBJ2-3; D assignment may be TRBD1 or TRBD2 (6 bases each). There are 15 residues in the CDR3. V shed 6 bases and J shed 0 bases, with 13 bases lying between them. As DNA, the CDR3 is TGTGCCAGCAGGGGGGGCGCGGAGAGCACAGATACGCAGTATTTT. Residues: CASRGGAESTDTQYF.

The genes are TRBV25-1 and TRBJ1-5; D gene unclear. In germline, CDR1 is MGHDK, CDR2 SYGVNS. The V gene lost 4 bases and the J gene lost 7 bases, with 8 bases spanning the gap. CDR3 length: 12 amino acids. The CDR3 DNA reads as TGTGCCAGCAGTGCCTCTGGACAGCCCCAGCATTTT. Protein product: CASSASGQPQHF.

This clonotype has only a few counts. The chain links TRBV11-2 to TRBJ2-3, with no clear D. The CDR3 extends over 15 amino acids. Germline lookup yields CDR1 SGHAT and CDR2 FQNNGV. Trimming took off 1 base at V and 0 bases at J, with 8 bases between the two ends. The CDR3 loop reads CASSLAGRSTDTQYF. CDR3 DNA sequence: TGTGCCAGCAGCTTAGCTGGTAGGAGCACAGATACGCAGTATTTT.

This clonotype was seen only a few times. The chain uses TRBV30 and TRBJ2-1, with D unclear. Germline CDR1 is GTSNPN and CDR2 is SVGIG (reference sequence). With 1 base removed from V and 10 bases from J, the gap between germline ends came to 8 bases. The CDR3 spans 11 residues. The CDR3 is CAWSGLREQFF. CDR3 nucleotide sequence: TGTGCCTGGAGTGGCCTAAGAGAGCAGTTCTTC.

The rearrangement joins TRBV30 to TRBJ2-3; D is unclear. V was trimmed by 2 bases and J by 0 bases, leaving 3 bases between them. CDR1 is GTSNPN and CDR2 is SVGIG in the germline V gene (reference sequence). CDR3 size: 12 residues. Here the CDR3 reads CAWSYSTDTQYF. CDR3 nucleotide sequence: TGTGCCTGGAGTTATAGCACAGATACGCAGTATTTT.

The CDR3 DNA reads TGTGCCAGCAGCTTTCAGCGACGCAATGAGCAGTTCTTC. It translates to CASSFQRRNEQFF. The rearrangement joins TRBV5-6 to TRBJ2-1; no definite D call. The length of the CDR3 is 13 residues. CDR1 is SGHDT and CDR2 is YYEEEE in the germline V gene. The V and J ends lost 2 bases and 6 bases respectively, with 9 bases between them.

The chain is built from TRBV27 and TRBJ1-1, with TRBD1 as a possible D gene (6 bases). The germline V gene has CDR1 MNHEY and CDR2 SMNVEV (reference sequence). The CDR3 loop spans 13 amino acids. The ends were cut back, 2 bases at V and 7 bases at J, with 11 bases in the middle. CDR3 in DNA: TGTGCCAGCAGTTTAAGGGGGATACTTGAAGCTTTCTTT. The encoded protein is CASSLRGILEAFF.

This clonotype was counted a few times. This rearrangement joins TRBV10-3 to TRBJ2-5; 9 bases agree with TRBD1. Germline loops: CDR1 ENHRY, CDR2 SYGVKD. V shed 9 bases and J 5 bases; nucleotides not matched to a gene: 7. This CDR3 comprises 13 residues. CDR3 nucleotide sequence: TGTGCCATTCTACAGGGGGCGGGGGAGACCCAGTACTTC. Its protein is CAILQGAGETQYF.

This clonotype has more than one count but fewer than ten. The gene calls are TRBV18 and TRBJ2-7, with D hard to call. Trimming cost V 3 bases and J 3 bases, with 6 bases left between them. The CDR3 runs to 12 residues. Germline V gives CDR1 KGHSH, CDR2 LQKENI. This CDR3 reads CASSPNLYEQYF. The CDR3 DNA sequence: TGTGCCAGCTCACCCAATCTCTACGAGCAGTACTTC.

V and J are TRBV10-3 and TRBJ1-1; D remains unclear. The CDR3 has 13 amino acids. V dropped 10 bases and J dropped 11 bases, with 23 bases sitting between them. CDR1 and CDR2 from the germline V gene are ENHRY and SYGVKD. The CDR3 spells CATQRLEGQHAFF. CDR3 DNA sequence: TGTGCCACCCAACGTTTGGAGGGCCAACATGCTTTCTTT.

The chain links TRBV5-1 to TRBJ2-3; TRBD1 matches at 7 bases. Germline CDR1 reads SGHRS; CDR2 reads YFSETQ. CDR3 length: 14 amino acids. Trimming took 4 bases from V and 4 from J; bases not matched to a gene: 6. The CDR3 is CASSGTGTADTQYF. Here the CDR3 DNA reads TGCGCCAGCAGCGGAACAGGGACAGCAGATACGCAGTATTTT. Filled out from reference TRBV5-1 and TRBJ2-3, the complete variable domain reads KAGVTQTPRYLIKTRGQQVTLSCSPISGHRSVSWYQQTPGQGLQFLFEYFSETQRNKGNFPGRFSGRQFSNSRSEMNVSTLELGDSALYLCASSGTGTADTQYFGPGTRLTVL.

The CDR3 DNA is TGTGCCAGCAGCTTGGGACTAGCGGTGGATACGCAGTATTTT. Residues: CASSLGLAVDTQYF. V and J are TRBV5-4 and TRBJ2-3; 9 nucleotides agree with TRBD2. J was trimmed by 6 bases and V by 0 bases; bases with no gene match: 2. The V gene's germline CDR1 is SGHNT and CDR2 YYREEE (reference sequence). This CDR3 has 14 residues.

The J gene is TRBJ2-1, the V gene TRBV29-1, with D unclear. V dropped 4 bases and J dropped 0 bases, with 10 bases sitting between them. CDR1 and CDR2 from the germline V gene are SQVTM and ANQGSEA. This CDR3 has 14 amino acids. The CDR3 nucleotides are TGCAGCGTTGGCCGGCCGGGCTCCTACAATGAGCAGTTCTTC. The encoded protein is CSVGRPGSYNEQFF.

The V call is TRBV29-1, the J call TRBJ1-1; D perhaps matches TRBD1 (5 bases). The CDR3 has 12 amino acids. Per germline, CDR1 SQVTM and CDR2 ANQGSEA. Trimming took off 7 bases at V and 0 bases at J, with 9 bases between the two ends. CDR3 coding DNA: TGCAGCGGCAGGGATTTGAACACTGAAGCTTTCTTT. This codes for CSGRDLNTEAFF.

This clonotype came up many times. The chain recombines TRBV4-1 with TRBJ2-1; TRBD2 agrees at 8 bases. Germline V gives CDR1 MGHRA, CDR2 YSYEKL. This CDR3 has 16 residues. Trimming at V came to 1 base and at J to 6 bases, leaving 8 bases not matched to a gene. The CDR3 region has the DNA TGCGCCAGCAGCCAAGTGGGAAGCGGGAGCTTCAATGAGCAGTTCTTC. Translation: CASSQVGSGSFNEQFF.

The CDR3 spells CASSAMTFGYGEAFF. CDR3 coding DNA: TGTGCCAGCAGTGCCATGACATTCGGCTACGGTGAAGCTTTCTTT. This chain uses TRBV27 with TRBJ1-1, with D hard to call. The CDR3 has 15 residues. Trimming removed 5 bases from V and 7 bases from J, with 20 bases in between. CDR1 is MNHEY and CDR2 is SMNVEV in the germline V gene (reference sequence).

On this clonotype itself: This clone may be a read error of a much larger clone one base away. A read error is likely, as this CDR3 ends without the conserved phenylalanine or tryptophan. The V and J genes are TRBV20-1 and TRBJ2-7; no firm D call. The CDR3 is 13 residues long. V lost 0 bases to trimming and J lost 2 bases, with 8 bases between them. Germline V CDR1 and CDR2: DFQATT, SNEGSKA (reference sequence). The chain's CDR3 is CSARDTAAYEQYS. The CDR3 DNA is TGCAGTGCTAGAGATACGGCAGCCTACGAGCAGTACTCC.

J is TRBJ2-7 and V is TRBV28; a possible D gene is TRBD2 (5 bases). CDR3 size: 12 residues. The ends were cut back, 6 bases at V and 6 bases at J, with 12 bases in the middle. In germline, CDR1 is MDHEN, CDR2 SYDVKM. This CDR3 reads CASSLVGSEQYF. In DNA, the CDR3 is TGTGCCAGCAGCTTGGTAGGGAGCGAGCAGTACTTC.

This rearrangement joins TRBV29-1 to TRBJ2-7; D may be TRBD2 (5 bases). CDR1 SQVTM and CDR2 ANQGSEA come from the germline V gene. This CDR3 has 12 amino acids. Trimming took 7 bases from V and 7 from J, leaving 17 bases between them. The CDR3 region is CSGETSPGEQYF. DNA for the CDR3: TGCAGCGGGGAGACCAGCCCGGGGGAGCAGTACTTC.

Only a few counts were recorded for this clonotype. The gene calls are TRBV7-9 and TRBJ2-7; TRBD1 might be the D (6 bases). This CDR3 has 17 residues. V lost 1 base to trimming and J lost 0 bases, with 16 bases between them. The germline CDR1 and CDR2 sequences are SEHNR and FQNEAQ (reference sequence). Here the CDR3 reads CASSLGGARGLSYEQYF. CDR3 DNA sequence: TGTGCCAGCAGCTTAGGAGGGGCCAGGGGCCTCTCCTACGAGCAGTACTTC.

The chain uses TRBV20-1 and TRBJ1-2; D is perhaps TRBD1 (5 bases). This CDR3 contains 13 residues. The germline gives CDR1 DFQATT, CDR2 SNEGSKA (reference sequence). Trimming took 1 base from V and 5 from J, leaving 11 bases between them. The CDR3 sequence: CSARVLQGYGYTF. CDR3 nucleotides: TGCAGTGCTAGAGTTCTTCAGGGTTATGGCTACACCTTC.

This rearrangement joins TRBV7-8 to TRBJ1-5, with D uncertain. V was trimmed by 5 bases and J by 2 bases, leaving 16 bases between them. CDR3 size: 16 residues. CDR1 and CDR2 from the germline V gene are SGHVS and FQNEAQ. The CDR3 DNA follows: TGTGCCAGCAGCCTAAGAGTGCTTTCAGGCAATCAGCCCCAGCATTTT. Translated: CASSLRVLSGNQPQHF. The complete variable domain, with remaining parts taken from reference TRBV7-8 and TRBJ1-5, reads GAGVSQSPRYKVAKRGQDVALRCDPISGHVSLFWYQQALGQGPEFLTYFQNEAQLDKSGLPSDRFFAERPEGSVSTLKIQRTQQEDSAVYLCASSLRVLSGNQPQHFGDGTRLSIL.

The V and J genes are TRBV12-3 or TRBV12-4 and TRBJ1-6; D is perhaps TRBD1 (5 bases). CDR3 length equals 13 residues. V shed 6 bases and J shed 8 bases, with 11 bases lying between them. The CDR3 DNA sequence: TGTGCCAGCAGGGTTGACAGTTATTCACCCCTCCACTTT. It specifies CASRVDSYSPLHF.